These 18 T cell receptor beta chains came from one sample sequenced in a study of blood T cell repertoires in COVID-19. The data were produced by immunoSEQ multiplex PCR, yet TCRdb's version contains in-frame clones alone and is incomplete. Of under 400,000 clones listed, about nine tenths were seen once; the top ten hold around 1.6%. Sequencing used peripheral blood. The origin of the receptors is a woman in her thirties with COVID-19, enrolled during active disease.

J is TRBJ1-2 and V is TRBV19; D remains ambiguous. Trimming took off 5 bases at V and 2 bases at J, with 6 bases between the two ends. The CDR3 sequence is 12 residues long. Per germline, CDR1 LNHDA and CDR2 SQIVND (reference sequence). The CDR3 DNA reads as TGTGCCAGTAGTTTACAGAACTATGGCTACACCTTC. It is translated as CASSLQNYGYTF.

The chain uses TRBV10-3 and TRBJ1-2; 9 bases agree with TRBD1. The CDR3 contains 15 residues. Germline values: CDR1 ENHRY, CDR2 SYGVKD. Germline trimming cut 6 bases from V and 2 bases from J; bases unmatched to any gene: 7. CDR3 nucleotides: TGTGCCATCAGCAATTGGACAGGGGCAAACTATGGCTACACCTTC. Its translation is CAISNWTGANYGYTF.

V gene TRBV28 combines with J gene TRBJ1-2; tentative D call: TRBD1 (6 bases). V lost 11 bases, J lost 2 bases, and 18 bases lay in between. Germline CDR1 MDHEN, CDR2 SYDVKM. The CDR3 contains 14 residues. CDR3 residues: CAAWGQGKNYGYTF. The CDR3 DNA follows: TGTGCCGCATGGGGGCAGGGAAAAAACTATGGCTACACCTTC.

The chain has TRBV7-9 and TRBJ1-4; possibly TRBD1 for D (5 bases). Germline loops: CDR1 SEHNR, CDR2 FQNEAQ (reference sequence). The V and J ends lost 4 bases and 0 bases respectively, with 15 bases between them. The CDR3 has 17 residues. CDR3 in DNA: TGTGCCAGCAGCTCGATCCGGACGGGGGCAACTAATGAAAAACTGTTTTTT. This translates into CASSSIRTGATNEKLFF.

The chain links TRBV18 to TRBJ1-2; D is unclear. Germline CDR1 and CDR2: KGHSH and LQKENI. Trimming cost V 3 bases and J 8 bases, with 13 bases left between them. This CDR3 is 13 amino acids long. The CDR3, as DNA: TGTGCCAGCTCACCGACATATTCAGCCGGCTACACCTTC. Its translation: CASSPTYSAGYTF. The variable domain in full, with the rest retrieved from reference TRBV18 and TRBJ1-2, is NAGVMQNPRHLVRRRGQEARLRCSPMKGHSHVYWYRQLPEEGLKFMVYLQKENIIDESGMPKERFSAEFPKEGPSILRIQQVVRGDSAAYFCASSPTYSAGYTFGSGTRLTVV.

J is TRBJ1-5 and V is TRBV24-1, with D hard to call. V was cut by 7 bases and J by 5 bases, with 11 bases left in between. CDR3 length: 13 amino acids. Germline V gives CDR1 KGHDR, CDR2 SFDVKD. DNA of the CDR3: TGTGCCACCAGGGGCAGTGGCGATCAGCCCCAGCATTTT. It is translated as CATRGSGDQPQHF.

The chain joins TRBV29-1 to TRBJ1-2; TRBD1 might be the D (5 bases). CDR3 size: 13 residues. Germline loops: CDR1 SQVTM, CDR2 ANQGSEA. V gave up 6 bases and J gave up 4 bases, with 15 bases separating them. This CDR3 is CSVSLGQGYGYTF. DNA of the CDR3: TGCAGCGTCAGTCTGGGGCAGGGCTATGGCTACACCTTC. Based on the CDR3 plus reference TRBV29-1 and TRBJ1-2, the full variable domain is SAVISQKPSRDICQRGTSLTIQCQVDSQVTMMFWYRQQPGQSLTLIATANQGSEATYESGFVIDKFPISRPNLTFSTLTVSNMSPEDSSIYLCSVSLGQGYGYTFGSGTRLTVV.

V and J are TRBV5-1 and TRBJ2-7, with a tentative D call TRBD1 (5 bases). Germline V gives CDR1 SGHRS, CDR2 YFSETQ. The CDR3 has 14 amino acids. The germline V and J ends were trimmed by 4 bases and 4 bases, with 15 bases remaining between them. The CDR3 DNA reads TGCGCCAGCAGCCAATACGGCCAGGGATACGAGCAGTACGTC. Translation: CASSQYGQGYEQYV.

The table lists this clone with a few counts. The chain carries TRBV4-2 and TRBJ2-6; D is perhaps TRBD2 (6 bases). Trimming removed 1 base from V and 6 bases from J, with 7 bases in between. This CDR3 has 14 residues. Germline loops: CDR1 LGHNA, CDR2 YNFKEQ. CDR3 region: CASSQGEEANVLTF. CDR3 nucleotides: TGTGCCAGCAGCCAAGGGGAGGAGGCCAACGTCCTGACTTTC.

The CDR3 protein is CASSSQEGYTF. In DNA, the CDR3 is TGCGCCAGCAGCTCTCAAGAGGGCTACACCTTC. The gene calls are TRBV5-1 and TRBJ1-2, with unresolved D. The V gene's germline CDR1 is SGHRS and CDR2 YFSETQ. CDR3 length: 11 amino acids. With 3 bases removed from V and 8 bases from J, the gap between germline ends came to 8 bases.

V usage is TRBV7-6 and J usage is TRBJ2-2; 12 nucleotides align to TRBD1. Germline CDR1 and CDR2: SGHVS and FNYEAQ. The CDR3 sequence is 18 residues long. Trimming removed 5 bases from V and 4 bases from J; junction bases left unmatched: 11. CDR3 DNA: TGTGCCAGCAGCCGCCGCGGGACAGGGGGCGGTGGCACCGGGGAGCTGTTTTTT. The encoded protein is CASSRRGTGGGGTGELFF.

CDR3 nucleotide sequence: TGTGCCAGCAGCTCACCGACTGGGGGCGATAATGAAAAACTGTTTTTT. Residues: CASSSPTGGDNEKLFF. V usage is TRBV5-4 and J usage is TRBJ1-4; TRBD1 might be the D (6 bases). The CDR3 is 16 amino acids. Germline V CDR1 and CDR2: SGHNT, YYREEE (reference sequence). The germline V and J ends were trimmed by 3 bases and 4 bases, with 16 bases remaining between them.

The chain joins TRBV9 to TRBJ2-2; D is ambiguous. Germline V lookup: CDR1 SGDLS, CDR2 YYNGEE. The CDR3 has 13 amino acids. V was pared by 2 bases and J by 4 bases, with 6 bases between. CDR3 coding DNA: TGTGCCAGCAGCGTCAAATCCACCGGGGAGCTGTTTTTT. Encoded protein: CASSVKSTGELFF.

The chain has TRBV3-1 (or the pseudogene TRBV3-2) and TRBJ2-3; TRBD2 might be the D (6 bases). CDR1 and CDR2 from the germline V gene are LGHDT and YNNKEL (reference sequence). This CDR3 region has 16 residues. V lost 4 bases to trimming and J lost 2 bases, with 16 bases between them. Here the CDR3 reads CASSPLRGLYTDTQYF. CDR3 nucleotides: TGTGCCAGCAGCCCACTGCGGGGACTCTACACAGATACGCAGTATTTT.

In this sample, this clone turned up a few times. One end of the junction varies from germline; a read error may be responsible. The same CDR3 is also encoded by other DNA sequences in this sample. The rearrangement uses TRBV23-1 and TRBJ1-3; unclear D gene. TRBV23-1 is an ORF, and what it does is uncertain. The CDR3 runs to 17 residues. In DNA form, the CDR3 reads TGCGCCAGCAGTCGCCCACCGACACAAACTTCGGGAAGCACCATATATTTT. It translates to CASSRPPTQTSGSTIYF.

The CDR3 DNA reads TGTGCCAGCAGCTTAGCTTCGGGGACTGGCAATGAAAAACTGTTTTTT. This gives the protein CASSLASGTGNEKLFF. The chain recombines TRBV7-2 with TRBJ1-4; D is possibly TRBD1 (5 bases). Germline V CDR1 and CDR2: SGHTA, FQGNSA. There are 16 residues in the CDR3. V shed 0 bases and J shed 5 bases, with 13 bases lying between them.

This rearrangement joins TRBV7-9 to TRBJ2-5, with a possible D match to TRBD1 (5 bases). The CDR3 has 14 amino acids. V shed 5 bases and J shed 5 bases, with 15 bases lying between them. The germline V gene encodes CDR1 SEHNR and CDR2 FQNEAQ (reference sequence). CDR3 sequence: CASSPIRVVETQYF. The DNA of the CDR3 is TGTGCCAGCAGCCCCATCAGGGTGGTGGAGACCCAGTACTTC.

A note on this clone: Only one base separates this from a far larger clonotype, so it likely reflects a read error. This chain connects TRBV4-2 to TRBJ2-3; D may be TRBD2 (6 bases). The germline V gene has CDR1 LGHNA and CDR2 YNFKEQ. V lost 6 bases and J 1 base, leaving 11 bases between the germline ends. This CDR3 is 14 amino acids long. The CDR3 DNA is TGTGCCAGCAGTGAGCGGGTGGGCACAGATACGCAGTATTTT. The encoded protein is CASSERVGTDTQYF.